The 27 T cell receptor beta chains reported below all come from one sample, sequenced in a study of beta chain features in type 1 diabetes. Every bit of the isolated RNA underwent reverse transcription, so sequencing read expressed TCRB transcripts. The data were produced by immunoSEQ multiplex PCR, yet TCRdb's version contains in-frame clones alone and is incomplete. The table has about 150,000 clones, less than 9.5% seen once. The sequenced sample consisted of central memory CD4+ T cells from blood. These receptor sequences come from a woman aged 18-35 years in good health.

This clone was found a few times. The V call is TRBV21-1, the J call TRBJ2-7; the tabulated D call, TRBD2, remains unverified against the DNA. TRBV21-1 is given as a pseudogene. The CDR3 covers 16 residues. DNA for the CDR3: TGTGCCAGCGCGGGCCCCGGAAACCCTTACCCGGGTGAGCAGTACTTC. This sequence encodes CASAGPGNPYPGEQYF.

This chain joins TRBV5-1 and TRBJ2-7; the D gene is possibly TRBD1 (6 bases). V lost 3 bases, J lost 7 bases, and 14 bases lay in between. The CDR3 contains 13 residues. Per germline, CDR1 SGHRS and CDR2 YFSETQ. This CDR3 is CASSYPGAMEQYF. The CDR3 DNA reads TGCGCCAGCAGCTATCCAGGGGCGATGGAGCAGTACTTC. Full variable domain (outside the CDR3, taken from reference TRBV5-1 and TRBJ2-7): KAGVTQTPRYLIKTRGQQVTLSCSPISGHRSVSWYQQTPGQGLQFLFEYFSETQRNKGNFPGRFSGRQFSNSRSEMNVSTLELGDSALYLCASSYPGAMEQYFGPGTRLTVT.

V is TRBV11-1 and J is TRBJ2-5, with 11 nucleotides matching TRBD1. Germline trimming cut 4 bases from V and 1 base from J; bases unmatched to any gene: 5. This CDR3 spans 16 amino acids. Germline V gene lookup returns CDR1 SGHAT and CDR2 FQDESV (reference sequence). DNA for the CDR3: TGTGCCAGCAGCTCAACGGGACAGGGGGTCCAAGAGACCCAGTACTTC. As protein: CASSSTGQGVQETQYF.

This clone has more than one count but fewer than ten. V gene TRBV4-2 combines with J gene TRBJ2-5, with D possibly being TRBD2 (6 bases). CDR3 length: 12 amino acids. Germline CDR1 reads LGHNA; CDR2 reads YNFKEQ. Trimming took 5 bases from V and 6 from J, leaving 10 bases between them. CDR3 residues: CASSLGGKTQYF. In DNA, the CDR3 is TGTGCCAGCAGCTTGGGGGGAAAGACCCAGTACTTC.

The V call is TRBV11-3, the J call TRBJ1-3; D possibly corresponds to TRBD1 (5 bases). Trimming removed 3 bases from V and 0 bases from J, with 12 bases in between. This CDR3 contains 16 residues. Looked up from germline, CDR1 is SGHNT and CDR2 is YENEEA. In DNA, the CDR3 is TGTGCCAGCAGCTTCGGGGGGATCAACTCTGGAAACACCATATATTTT. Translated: CASSFGGINSGNTIYF.

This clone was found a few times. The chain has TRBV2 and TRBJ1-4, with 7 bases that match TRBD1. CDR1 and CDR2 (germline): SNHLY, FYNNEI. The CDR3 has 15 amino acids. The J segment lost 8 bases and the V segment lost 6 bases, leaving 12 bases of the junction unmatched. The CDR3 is CASRARQGWVEKLFF. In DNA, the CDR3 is TGTGCCAGCAGGGCACGACAGGGTTGGGTGGAAAAACTGTTTTTT.

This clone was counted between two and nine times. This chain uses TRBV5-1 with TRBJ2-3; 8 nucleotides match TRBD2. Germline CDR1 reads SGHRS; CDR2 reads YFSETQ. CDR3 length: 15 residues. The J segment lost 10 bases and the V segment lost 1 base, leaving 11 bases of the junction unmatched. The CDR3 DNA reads TGCGCCAGCAGCTTGCTCACGGCGGGGGGAGGGGCGCAGTATTTT. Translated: CASSLLTAGGGAQYF.

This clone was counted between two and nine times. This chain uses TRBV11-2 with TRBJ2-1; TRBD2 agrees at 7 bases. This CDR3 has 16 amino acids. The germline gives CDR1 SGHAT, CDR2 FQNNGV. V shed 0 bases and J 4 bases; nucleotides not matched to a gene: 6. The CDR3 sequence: CASSLDLASGYNEQFF. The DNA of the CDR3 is TGTGCCAGCAGCTTAGATTTGGCTAGCGGTTACAATGAGCAGTTCTTC.

DNA of the CDR3: TGTGCCAGCAGCTCCCAGGGCTACGAGCAGTACTTC. As protein: CASSSQGYEQYF. The chain employs TRBV11-2 and TRBJ2-7, with D maybe TRBD1 (5 bases). This CDR3 is 12 amino acids long. Germline V lookup: CDR1 SGHAT, CDR2 FQNNGV. Trimming stripped 4 bases from V and 3 bases from J, with 7 bases between.

The CDR3 loop reads CASRGTGDSPLHF. In DNA form, the CDR3 reads TGTGCCAGCAGGGGAACAGGAGATTCACCCCTCCACTTT. The rearrangement joins TRBV2 to TRBJ1-6, with D possibly being TRBD1 (5 bases). Trimming shortened V by 6 bases and J by 8 bases, and 11 bases separated the two germline ends. Germline loops: CDR1 SNHLY, CDR2 FYNNEI. CDR3 length equals 13 residues. Using reference TRBV2 and TRBJ1-6 for the parts outside the CDR3, the full variable domain is EPEVTQTPSHQVTQMGQEVILRCVPISNHLYFYWYRQILGQKVEFLVSFYNNEISEKSEIFDDQFSVERPDGSNFTLKIRSTKLEDSAMYFCASRGTGDSPLHFGNGTRLTVT.

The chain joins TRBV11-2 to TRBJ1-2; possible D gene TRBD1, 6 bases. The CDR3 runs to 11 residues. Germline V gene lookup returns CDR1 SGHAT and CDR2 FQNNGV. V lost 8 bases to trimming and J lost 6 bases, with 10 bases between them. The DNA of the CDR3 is TGTGCCAGCGGGAACAGGGATGGCTACACCTTC. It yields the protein CASGNRDGYTF.

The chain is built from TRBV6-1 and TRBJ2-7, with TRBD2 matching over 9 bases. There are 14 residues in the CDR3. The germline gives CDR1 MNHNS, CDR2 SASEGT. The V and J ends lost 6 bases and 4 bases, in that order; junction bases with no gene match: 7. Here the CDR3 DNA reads TGTGCCAGCAGCCGGGTAGCGGGGGCATACGAGCAGTACTTC. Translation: CASSRVAGAYEQYF.

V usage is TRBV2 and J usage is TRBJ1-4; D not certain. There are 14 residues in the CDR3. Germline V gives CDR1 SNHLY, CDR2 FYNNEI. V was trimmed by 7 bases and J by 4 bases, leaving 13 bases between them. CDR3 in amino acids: CASTLRHINEKLFF. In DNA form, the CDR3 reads TGTGCCAGCACCCTACGACATATTAATGAAAAACTGTTTTTT.

CDR3 region: CASGPGMVNTEAFF. The CDR3 nucleotides are TGTGCCAGCGGTCCAGGGATGGTGAACACTGAAGCTTTCTTT. The chain is built from TRBV9 and TRBJ1-1; D possibly corresponds to TRBD1 (5 bases). The CDR3 consists of 14 residues. Trimming stripped 7 bases from V and 0 bases from J, with 13 bases between. CDR1 is SGDLS, CDR2 YYNGEE, per germline. The full variable domain, in which reference TRBV9 and TRBJ1-1 provide the parts outside the CDR3, is DSGVTQTPKHLITATGQRVTLRCSPRSGDLSVYWYQQSLDQGLQFLIQYYNGEERAKGNILERFSAQQFPDLHSELNLSSLELGDSALYFCASGPGMVNTEAFFGQGTRLTVV.

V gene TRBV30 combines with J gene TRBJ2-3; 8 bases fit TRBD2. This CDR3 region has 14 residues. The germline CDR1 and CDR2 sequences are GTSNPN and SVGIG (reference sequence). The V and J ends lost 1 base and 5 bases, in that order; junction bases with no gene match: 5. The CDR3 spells CAWSDRLAGDTQYF. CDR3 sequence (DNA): TGTGCCTGGAGTGACCGGCTAGCGGGAGATACGCAGTATTTT. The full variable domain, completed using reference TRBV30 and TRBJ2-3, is SQTIHQWPATLVQPVGSPLSLECTVEGTSNPNLYWYRQAAGRGLQLLFYSVGIGQISSEVPQNLSASRPQDRQFILSSKKLLLSDSGFYLCAWSDRLAGDTQYFGPGTRLTVL.

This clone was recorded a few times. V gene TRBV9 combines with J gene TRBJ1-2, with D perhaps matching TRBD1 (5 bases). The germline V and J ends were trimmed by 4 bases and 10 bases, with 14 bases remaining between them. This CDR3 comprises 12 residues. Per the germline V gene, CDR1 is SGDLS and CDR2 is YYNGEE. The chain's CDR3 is CASSPSKGDYTF. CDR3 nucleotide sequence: TGTGCCAGCAGCCCCTCGAAAGGGGACTACACCTTC.

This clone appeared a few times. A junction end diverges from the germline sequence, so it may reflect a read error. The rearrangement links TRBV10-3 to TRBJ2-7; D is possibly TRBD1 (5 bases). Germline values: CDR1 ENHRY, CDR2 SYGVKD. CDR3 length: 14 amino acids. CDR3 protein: CAIGEAGNSYEQYF. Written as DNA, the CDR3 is TGTGCCATCGGTGAGGCAGGGAATAGCTACGAGCAGTACTTC.

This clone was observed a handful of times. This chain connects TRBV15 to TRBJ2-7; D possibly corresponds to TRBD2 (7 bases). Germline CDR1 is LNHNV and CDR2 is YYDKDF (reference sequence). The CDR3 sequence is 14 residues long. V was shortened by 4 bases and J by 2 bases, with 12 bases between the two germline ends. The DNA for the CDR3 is TGTGCCACCAGCATAACGCGGGGGCCCTACGAGCAGTACTTC. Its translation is CATSITRGPYEQYF.

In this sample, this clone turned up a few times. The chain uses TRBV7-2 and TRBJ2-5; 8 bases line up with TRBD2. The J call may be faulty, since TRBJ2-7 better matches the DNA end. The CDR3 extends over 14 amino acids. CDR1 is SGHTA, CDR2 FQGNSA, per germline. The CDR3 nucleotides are TGTGCCAGCAGCTTCGGCGGGGGGAACTACGAGCAGTACTTC. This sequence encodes CASSFGGGNYEQYF.

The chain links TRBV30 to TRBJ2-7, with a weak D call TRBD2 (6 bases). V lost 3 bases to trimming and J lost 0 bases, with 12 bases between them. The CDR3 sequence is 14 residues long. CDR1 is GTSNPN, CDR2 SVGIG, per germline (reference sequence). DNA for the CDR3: TGTGCCTGGAGGGCGGGACTTAGCTCCTACGAGCAGTACTTC. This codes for CAWRAGLSSYEQYF.

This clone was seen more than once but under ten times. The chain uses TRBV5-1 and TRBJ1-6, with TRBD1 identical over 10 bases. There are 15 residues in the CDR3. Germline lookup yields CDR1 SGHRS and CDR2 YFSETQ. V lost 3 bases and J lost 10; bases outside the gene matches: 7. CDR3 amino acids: CASSSGQGIGSPLHF. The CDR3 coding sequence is TGCGCCAGCAGCTCGGGACAGGGGATCGGGTCACCCCTCCACTTT. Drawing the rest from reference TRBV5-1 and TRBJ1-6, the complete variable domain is KAGVTQTPRYLIKTRGQQVTLSCSPISGHRSVSWYQQTPGQGLQFLFEYFSETQRNKGNFPGRFSGRQFSNSRSEMNVSTLELGDSALYLCASSSGQGIGSPLHFGNGTRLTVT.

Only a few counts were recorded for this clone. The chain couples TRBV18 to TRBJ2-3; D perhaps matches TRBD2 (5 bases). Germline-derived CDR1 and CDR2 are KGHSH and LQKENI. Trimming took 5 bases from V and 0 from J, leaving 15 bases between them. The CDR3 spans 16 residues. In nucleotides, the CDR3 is TGTGCCAGCTCATCCGGCGGGCTCGGGAGCACAGATACGCAGTATTTT. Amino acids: CASSSGGLGSTDTQYF.

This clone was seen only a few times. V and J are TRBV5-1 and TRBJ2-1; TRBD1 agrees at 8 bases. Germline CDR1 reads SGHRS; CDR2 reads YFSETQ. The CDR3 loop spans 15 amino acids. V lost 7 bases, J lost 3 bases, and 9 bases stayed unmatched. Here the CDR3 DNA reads TGCGCCAGCTCCACCGGGACAGGATTCTACAATGAGCAGTTCTTC. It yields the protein CASSTGTGFYNEQFF.

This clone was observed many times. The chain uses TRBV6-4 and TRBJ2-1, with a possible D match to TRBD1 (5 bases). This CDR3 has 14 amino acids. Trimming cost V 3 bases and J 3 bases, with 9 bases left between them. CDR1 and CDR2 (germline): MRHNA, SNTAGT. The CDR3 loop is CASSEGAVYNEQFF. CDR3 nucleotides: TGTGCCAGCAGTGAAGGGGCTGTCTACAATGAGCAGTTCTTC.

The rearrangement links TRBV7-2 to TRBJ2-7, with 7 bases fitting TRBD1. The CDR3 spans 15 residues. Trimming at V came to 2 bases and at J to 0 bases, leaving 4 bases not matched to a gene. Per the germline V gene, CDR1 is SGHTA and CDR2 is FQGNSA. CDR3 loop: CASSLRQGHSYEQYF. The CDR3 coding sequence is TGTGCCAGCAGCTTACGACAGGGTCACTCCTACGAGCAGTACTTC. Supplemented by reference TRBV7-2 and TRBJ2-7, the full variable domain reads GAGVSQSPSNKVTEKGKDVELRCDPISGHTALYWYRQSLGQGLEFLIYFQGNSAPDKSGLPSDRFSAERTGGSVSTLTIQRTQQEDSAVYLCASSLRQGHSYEQYFGPGTRLTVT.

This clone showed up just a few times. The CDR3 region is CASGLGQSNEKLFF. The CDR3 DNA follows: TGTGCCAGTGGCCTAGGACAGTCTAATGAAAAACTGTTTTTT. This chain uses TRBV19 with TRBJ1-4; D may be TRBD1 (6 bases). CDR1 LNHDA and CDR2 SQIVND come from the germline V gene (reference sequence). CDR3 length equals 14 residues. Trimming removed 8 bases from V and 3 bases from J, with 13 bases in between. Supplemented by reference TRBV19 and TRBJ1-4, the full variable domain reads DGGITQSPKYLFRKEGQNVTLSCEQNLNHDAMYWYRQDPGQGLRLIYYSQIVNDFQKGDIAEGYSVSREKKESFPLTVTSAQKNPTAFYLCASGLGQSNEKLFFGSGTQLSVL.

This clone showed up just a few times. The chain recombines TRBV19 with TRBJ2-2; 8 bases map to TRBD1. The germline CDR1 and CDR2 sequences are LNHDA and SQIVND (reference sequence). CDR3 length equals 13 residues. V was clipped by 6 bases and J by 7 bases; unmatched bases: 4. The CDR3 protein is CASRWTGSGELFF. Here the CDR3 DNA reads TGTGCCAGTAGATGGACAGGGAGCGGGGAGCTGTTTTTT. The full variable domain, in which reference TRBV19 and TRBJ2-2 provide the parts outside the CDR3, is DGGITQSPKYLFRKEGQNVTLSCEQNLNHDAMYWYRQDPGQGLRLIYYSQIVNDFQKGDIAEGYSVSREKKESFPLTVTSAQKNPTAFYLCASRWTGSGELFFGEGSRLTVL.